These T cell receptor beta chains were read from a single sample in a study of radiotherapy plus CTLA-4 blockade in lung cancer. TCRdb's table, derived via immunoSEQ multiplex PCR, lists solely in-frame clones and lacks some. The top ten clones hold 3.3% of a sample with 45,000 to 60,000 clones, roughly 80% of them seen once. This sample comprised peripheral blood, obtained from a patient treated with radiotherapy plus ipilimumab. All receptors come from a human donor with non-small cell lung cancer who had stable disease on radiotherapy plus ipilimumab. CDR3s include the opening cysteine and the closing phenylalanine or tryptophan. Fields, in order: J gene, D gene, V gene, clone size, CDR3 protein, CDR3 DNA. The D gene is left open where the match is weak. Only some rows state a clone size, as once, few, many or a class for expanded clones.

j_gene: TRBJ2-1; d_gene: -; v_gene: TRBV27; abundance: few; CDR3aa: CASSFGLPDDNEQFF; CDR3nt: TGTGCCAGCAGTTTTGGACTTCCGGACGACAATGAGCAGTTCTTC
j_gene: TRBJ1-1; d_gene: -; v_gene: TRBV19; abundance: -; CDR3aa: CASSPAMNTEAFF; CDR3nt: TGTGCCAGTAGTCCAGCGATGAACACTGAAGCTTTCTTT
j_gene: TRBJ1-5; d_gene: -; v_gene: TRBV7-2; abundance: -; CDR3aa: CASSAGSVASNQPQHF; CDR3nt: TGTGCCAGCAGCGCTGGGAGTGTGGCAAGCAATCAGCCCCAGCATTTT
j_gene: TRBJ2-7; d_gene: -; v_gene: TRBV29-1; abundance: -; CDR3aa: CSVPTGADEQYF; CDR3nt: TGCAGCGTTCCTACCGGAGCTGACGAGCAGTACTTC
j_gene: TRBJ2-2; d_gene: TRBD2; v_gene: TRBV28; abundance: few; CDR3aa: CASRRGGEAGELFF; CDR3nt: TGTGCCAGCAGGCGGGGGGGGGAGGCCGGGGAGCTGTTTTTT
j_gene: TRBJ1-5; d_gene: TRBD1; v_gene: TRBV7-2; abundance: -; CDR3aa: CASSFQGGVNQPQHF; CDR3nt: TGTGCCAGCAGCTTCCAAGGGGGCGTCAATCAGCCCCAGCATTTT
j_gene: TRBJ1-6; d_gene: -; v_gene: TRBV27; abundance: -; CDR3aa: CASSFGQSYNSPLHF; CDR3nt: TGTGCCAGCAGCTTCGGACAGAGCTATAATTCACCCCTCCACTTT
j_gene: TRBJ2-1; d_gene: -; v_gene: TRBV11-3; abundance: -; CDR3aa: CASSLEAATRGEQFF; CDR3nt: TGTGCCAGCAGCTTAGAGGCGGCCACCCGGGGTGAGCAGTTCTTC
j_gene: TRBJ1-1; d_gene: TRBD1; v_gene: TRBV9; abundance: -; CDR3aa: CASSVAGGETEAFF; CDR3nt: TGTGCCAGCAGCGTGGCAGGGGGCGAAACTGAAGCTTTCTTT
j_gene: TRBJ2-2; d_gene: -; v_gene: TRBV7-2; abundance: -; CDR3aa: CASSLAGSGGELFF; CDR3nt: TGTGCCAGCAGCTTAGCTGGGTCGGGCGGGGAGCTGTTTTTT
j_gene: TRBJ2-5; d_gene: -; v_gene: TRBV5-4; abundance: -; CDR3aa: CASSTVTGNGETQYF; CDR3nt: TGTGCCAGCAGCACAGTTACAGGGAACGGCGAGACCCAGTACTTC
j_gene: TRBJ2-5; d_gene: TRBD1; v_gene: TRBV5-1; abundance: -; CDR3aa: CASSFGTGGMETQYF; CDR3nt: TGCGCCAGCAGCTTCGGGACAGGGGGGATGGAGACCCAGTACTTC
j_gene: TRBJ1-1; d_gene: -; v_gene: TRBV15; abundance: -; CDR3aa: CATSIRGNTEAFF; CDR3nt: TGTGCCACCAGCATAAGGGGGAACACTGAAGCTTTCTTT
j_gene: TRBJ2-4; d_gene: -; v_gene: TRBV5-1; abundance: -; CDR3aa: CASSLEAGVNIQYF; CDR3nt: TGCGCCAGCAGCTTGGAAGCAGGGGTCAACATTCAGTACTTC
j_gene: TRBJ2-7; d_gene: -; v_gene: TRBV27; abundance: -; CDR3aa: CASSLSDSSSYEQYF; CDR3nt: TGTGCCAGCAGTTTGTCTGACTCCAGCTCCTACGAGCAGTACTTC
j_gene: TRBJ2-3; d_gene: TRBD2; v_gene: TRBV4-2; abundance: -; CDR3aa: CASSPGLAGGLTQYF; CDR3nt: TGTGCCAGCAGCCCGGGACTAGCGGGAGGGTTAACGCAGTATTTT
j_gene: TRBJ1-1; d_gene: TRBD1; v_gene: TRBV7-8; abundance: -; CDR3aa: CASSLGAPGQNLGAEAFF; CDR3nt: TGTGCCAGCAGCTTAGGAGCGCCGGGACAGAATTTGGGGGCTGAAGCTTTCTTT
j_gene: TRBJ1-2; d_gene: -; v_gene: TRBV28; abundance: once; CDR3aa: CASSLLGGESGYTF; CDR3nt: TGTGCCAGCAGTTTACTAGGAGGAGAGAGTGGCTACACCTTC
j_gene: TRBJ2-1; d_gene: TRBD2; v_gene: TRBV28; abundance: medium-sized; CDR3aa: CASSLTAGEPSNEQFF; CDR3nt: TGTGCCAGCAGTTTGACAGCGGGAGAACCCTCCAATGAGCAGTTCTTC
j_gene: TRBJ2-7; d_gene: -; v_gene: TRBV28; abundance: -; CDR3aa: CASSIGDRRIYEQYF; CDR3nt: TGTGCCAGCAGTATCGGAGACAGAAGAATCTACGAGCAGTACTTC
j_gene: TRBJ2-7; d_gene: -; v_gene: TRBV19; abundance: -; CDR3aa: CASSTRHGSYEQYF; CDR3nt: TGTGCCAGTAGTACACGACATGGATCCTACGAGCAGTACTTC
j_gene: TRBJ2-3; d_gene: -; v_gene: TRBV7-9; abundance: -; CDR3aa: CASSLAPSRTDTQYF; CDR3nt: TGTGCCAGCAGCTTAGCGCCTAGCCGGACAGATACGCAGTATTTT
j_gene: TRBJ2-5; d_gene: TRBD2; v_gene: TRBV13; abundance: -; CDR3aa: CASSSTSGAQETQYF; CDR3nt: TGTGCCAGCAGCTCGACTAGCGGGGCACAAGAGACCCAGTACTTC
j_gene: TRBJ1-3; d_gene: TRBD1; v_gene: TRBV28; abundance: few; CDR3aa: CASTRTGISGNTIYF; CDR3nt: TGTGCCAGCACCCGGACAGGAATCTCTGGAAACACCATATATTTT
j_gene: TRBJ1-4; d_gene: -; v_gene: TRBV2; abundance: few; CDR3aa: CASGLERATNEKLFF; CDR3nt: TGTGCCAGCGGCCTCGAGCGGGCAACTAATGAAAAACTGTTTTTT
j_gene: TRBJ1-5; d_gene: -; v_gene: TRBV6-5; abundance: -; CDR3aa: CASSYGGSEPQHF; CDR3nt: TGTGCCAGCAGTTACGGAGGTTCTGAGCCCCAGCATTTT
j_gene: TRBJ2-2; d_gene: TRBD2; v_gene: TRBV9; abundance: once; CDR3aa: CASSENRGGRDNGELFF; CDR3nt: TGTGCCAGCAGCGAAAATCGGGGGGGTCGGGACAATGGGGAGCTGTTTTTT
j_gene: TRBJ2-1; d_gene: -; v_gene: TRBV9; abundance: -; CDR3aa: CASSVAGLHEQFF; CDR3nt: TGTGCCAGCAGCGTAGCGGGGTTACATGAGCAGTTCTTC
j_gene: TRBJ1-4; d_gene: TRBD1; v_gene: TRBV18; abundance: -; CDR3aa: CASSPLRDSGGKLFF; CDR3nt: TGTGCCAGCTCACCACTTCGGGACAGCGGGGGAAAACTGTTTTTT
j_gene: TRBJ2-7; d_gene: TRBD2; v_gene: TRBV27; abundance: once; CDR3aa: CASTGGSGRIHEQYF; CDR3nt: TGTGCCAGCACCGGGGGTAGCGGGAGGATCCACGAGCAGTACTTC
j_gene: TRBJ2-7; d_gene: TRBD1; v_gene: TRBV11-2; abundance: -; CDR3aa: CASSSDRGSYEQYF; CDR3nt: TGTGCCAGCAGCTCCGACAGGGGATCCTACGAGCAGTACTTC
j_gene: TRBJ1-5; d_gene: -; v_gene: TRBV28; abundance: -; CDR3aa: CASRDSPNQPQHF; CDR3nt: TGTGCCAGCAGGGACAGCCCCAATCAGCCCCAGCATTTT
j_gene: TRBJ1-1; d_gene: TRBD1; v_gene: TRBV19; abundance: few; CDR3aa: CASSMQGGGTEAFF; CDR3nt: TGTGCCAGTAGTATGCAGGGGGGAGGCACTGAAGCTTTCTTT
j_gene: TRBJ2-7; d_gene: TRBD2; v_gene: TRBV4-3; abundance: -; CDR3aa: CASSQDRFSGGYEQYF; CDR3nt: TGCGCCAGCAGCCAAGATCGCTTTTCGGGAGGTTACGAGCAGTACTTC
j_gene: TRBJ2-2; d_gene: TRBD2; v_gene: TRBV7-2; abundance: -; CDR3aa: CASSLVSGGGLATGELFF; CDR3nt: TGTGCCAGCAGCTTAGTATCCGGGGGGGGACTAGCGACCGGGGAGCTGTTTTTT
j_gene: TRBJ2-7; d_gene: TRBD2; v_gene: TRBV19; abundance: -; CDR3aa: CASSRGGSYEQYF; CDR3nt: TGTGCCAGCTCCCGGGGGGGATCCTACGAGCAGTACTTC
j_gene: TRBJ1-2; d_gene: -; v_gene: TRBV18; abundance: -; CDR3aa: CASSPEGDYGYTF; CDR3nt: TGTGCCAGCTCACCAGAAGGAGACTATGGCTACACCTTC
j_gene: TRBJ2-7; d_gene: TRBD1; v_gene: TRBV5-3; abundance: once; CDR3aa: CARSPGQGRPYEQYF; CDR3nt: TGTGCCAGAAGCCCAGGACAGGGGAGGCCCTACGAGCAGTACTTC